The 14 T cell receptor beta chains below come from one sample, sequenced in a study of T cells in Graves' hyperthyroidism and ophthalmopathy. RNA transcripts served as the template for amplifying TCR beta CDR3 regions. In the first-round RT-PCR of the TCR CDR3, the HTBI primer set was used. TCRdb passed the multiplex PCR reads through MiXCR, listing each CDR3 protein once. There are under 800,000 distinct CDR3 sequences in the sample; about 15% occur only once, and 10% to 13% lies in the top ten. Source material: blood. These receptors were obtained from a young woman with Graves' hyperthyroidism.

This clonotype was recorded a few times. The V gene is TRBV29-1, the J gene TRBJ1-2, with 9 bases fitting TRBD1. This CDR3 region has 14 residues. Looked up from germline, CDR1 is SQVTM and CDR2 is ANQGSEA. With V trimmed by 2 bases and J by 7 bases, 8 bases remained unmatched. For the CDR3, the DNA is TGCAGCGTTGAAAACCGGGACAGGGTTTCTGGCTACACCTTC. Its translation is CSVENRDRVSGYTF.

This clonotype was seen a few times. The CDR3 DNA reads TGTGCCAGCAGTTCCCCTCCCCGCGGACTAGGAGAGCAGTACTTC. This codes for CASSSPPRGLGEQYF. The V call is TRBV27, the J call TRBJ2-7; 7 nucleotides match TRBD2. The germline gives CDR1 MNHEY, CDR2 SMNVEV (reference sequence). Germline trimming cut 4 bases from V and 7 bases from J; bases unmatched to any gene: 13. The CDR3 sequence is 15 residues long.

This clonotype was counted between two and nine times. The genes are TRBV12-3 or TRBV12-4 and TRBJ2-3; no firm D call. The germline V and J ends were trimmed by 6 bases and 3 bases, with 16 bases remaining between them. The CDR3 runs to 15 residues. Here the CDR3 DNA reads TGTGCCAGCAGCTTTCTGACTGGAAGGACAGATACGCAGTATTTT. This encodes CASSFLTGRTDTQYF.

This clonotype was counted at least ten times. The rearrangement uses TRBV20-1 and TRBJ2-7; D possibly uses TRBD1 or TRBD2 (6 bases each). Germline V gives CDR1 DFQATT, CDR2 SNEGSKA (reference sequence). The CDR3 has 14 residues. Deletions cut 1 base from V and 4 bases from J, with 14 bases between. The CDR3 protein is CSARGRDTVYEQYF. The CDR3 DNA follows: TGCAGTGCTAGAGGGAGGGACACCGTATACGAGCAGTACTTC.

This clonotype was seen at least ten times. The chain carries TRBV18 and TRBJ1-1, with unresolved D. V dropped 8 bases and J dropped 0 bases, with 7 bases sitting between them. There are 12 residues in the CDR3. CDR1 KGHSH and CDR2 LQKENI come from the germline V gene. CDR3 loop: CASAPMNTEAFF. The CDR3 nucleotides are TGTGCCAGCGCTCCAATGAACACTGAAGCTTTCTTT.

This clonotype was seen at least ten times. This chain links TRBV6-6 with TRBJ2-3; 11 bases line up with TRBD2. The CDR3 covers 18 residues. Looked up from germline, CDR1 is MNHNY and CDR2 is SVGAGI (reference sequence). The junction had 9 bases not matched to a gene; V was cut back by 0 bases and J by 4 bases. The CDR3 is CASSYSPLAGGPADTQYF. In nucleotides, the CDR3 is TGTGCCAGCAGTTACTCCCCATTAGCGGGAGGGCCGGCAGATACGCAGTATTTT.

This clonotype was seen ten or more times. CDR3 sequence reads: CSALPGADTGELFF. CDR3 DNA sequence: TGCAGTGCCCTTCCAGGGGCGGATACCGGGGAGCTGTTTTTT. The chain employs TRBV20-1 and TRBJ2-2, with a tentative D call TRBD1 (6 bases). CDR3 size: 14 residues. CDR1 and CDR2 from the germline V gene are DFQATT and SNEGSKA (reference sequence). The V end lost 6 bases, the J end lost 5 bases, and 16 bases lay between the germline ends.

Here the CDR3 DNA reads TGCAGTGCTAAGGATGATGAGCAGTTCTTC. Its translation is CSAKDDEQFF. The chain carries TRBV20-1 and TRBJ2-1, with unresolved D. The CDR3 has 10 amino acids. Germline values: CDR1 DFQATT, CDR2 SNEGSKA (reference sequence). The germline V and J ends were trimmed by 4 bases and 8 bases, with 6 bases remaining between them.

This clonotype was detected many times. The rearrangement joins TRBV11-3 to TRBJ2-7, with D tentatively TRBD1 (6 bases). The ends were cut back, 4 bases at V and 2 bases at J, with 12 bases in the middle. CDR1 is SGHNT and CDR2 is YENEEA in the germline V gene. The CDR3 covers 14 residues. CDR3 sequence reads: CASSSTRGTYEQYF. The CDR3 DNA reads as TGTGCCAGCAGCTCCACCAGGGGCACCTACGAGCAGTACTTC.

A few counts support this clonotype. CDR3 protein: CASSYSSGNYEQYF. As DNA, the CDR3 is TGTGCCAGCAGTTACTCGAGCGGCAACTACGAGCAGTACTTC. The chain links TRBV6-6 to TRBJ2-7, with a tentative D call TRBD2 (5 bases). Trimming removed 0 bases at V and 3 bases at J, with 9 bases between. Germline V gives CDR1 MNHNY, CDR2 SVGAGI (reference sequence). CDR3 length: 14 residues.

This clonotype was seen many times. V and J are TRBV30 and TRBJ2-2; the D call may be TRBD1 or TRBD2 (5 bases each). Germline values: CDR1 GTSNPN, CDR2 SVGIG (reference sequence). Trimming removed 2 bases from V and 1 base from J, with 8 bases in between. The CDR3 is 14 residues long. CDR3 DNA: TGTGCCTGGAGTCGGGGCAAGAACACCGGGGAGCTGTTTTTT. Its translation: CAWSRGKNTGELFF. Complete variable domain (other parts from reference TRBV30 and TRBJ2-2): SQTIHQWPATLVQPVGSPLSLECTVEGTSNPNLYWYRQAAGRGLQLLFYSVGIGQISSEVPQNLSASRPQDRQFILSSKKLLLSDSGFYLCAWSRGKNTGELFFGEGSRLTVL.

The genes are TRBV29-1 and TRBJ2-3, with 7 bases lining up with TRBD2. Germline V gene sequence: CDR1 SQVTM, CDR2 ANQGSEA. The CDR3 runs to 16 residues. J was trimmed by 4 bases and V by 1 base; bases with no gene match: 11. The CDR3 protein is CSVEGFRLAPPDTQYF. Written as DNA, the CDR3 is TGCAGCGTTGAAGGGTTCCGACTAGCTCCACCAGATACGCAGTATTTT.

The table lists this clonotype with many counts. This chain connects TRBV11-2 to TRBJ2-3, with a possible D match to TRBD2 (7 bases). V was clipped by 3 bases and J by 6 bases, with 19 bases between them. CDR1 SGHAT and CDR2 FQNNGV come from the germline V gene. CDR3 length equals 16 residues. In DNA form, the CDR3 reads TGTGCCAGCAGCTTTAGGGGGAGGGCGGTCGTGGATACGCAGTATTTT. Amino acid sequence: CASSFRGRAVVDTQYF.

Comments on this clonotype: Possible read error: a much larger clone is one base away. The CDR3 does not end in the conserved phenylalanine or tryptophan, so this is likely a read error. V usage is TRBV7-9 and J usage is TRBJ2-3; 9 nucleotides match TRBD2. CDR3 size: 17 residues. Germline V gene data show CDR1 as SEHNR and CDR2 as FQNEAQ (reference sequence). After removal of 5 bases from V and 2 bases from J, the junction contained 11 bases not matched to a gene. This CDR3 is CASSPKRLAEVTDTQYS. CDR3 DNA sequence: TGTGCCAGCAGCCCCAAAAGACTAGCGGAAGTCACAGATACGCAGTATTCT.